This T cell receptor beta chain was observed in a study of blood T cell repertoires in COVID-19. Data came from immunoSEQ multiplex PCR; TCRdb stores just in-frame clones and leaves some out. The table records around 200,000 clones, roughly 83% of them present only once. The study assigned cohorts using participant-reported clinical history. CDR3 length: 13 residues. Germline CDR1 and CDR2: SGHAT and FQNNGV. Trimming left V 5 bases short and J 5 bases short, with 10 bases between. This TCR was sampled from a woman aged 25 to 39 who had recovered from COVID-19. Sequences were obtained from PBMCs or T cells enriched from blood (not recorded which). This rearrangement joins TRBV11-2 to TRBJ1-5, with no clear D. Here the CDR3 reads CASSAQLDQPQHF. The CDR3 DNA is TGTGCCAGCAGCGCCCAACTGGATCAGCCCCAGCATTTT.